The clone carrying this T cell receptor beta chain was detected only once. The PCR ran on 60 Vbeta and 13 Jbeta primers. Sequenced by immunoSEQ multiplex PCR; TCRdb stores in-frame clones only, minus some. The sample yields roughly 150,000 clones, approximately 84% seen once. This CDR3 has 11 residues. V lost 8 bases to trimming and J lost 6 bases, with 7 bases between them. Germline-derived CDR1 and CDR2 are ENHRY and SYGVKD. The record originates from a study of cytomegalovirus exposure and HLA in healthy donors. This receptor was taken from a woman younger than 30 in good health and CMV-seronegative. The genes are TRBV10-3 and TRBJ2-2; D not certain. The sample comprised PBMCs. As DNA, the CDR3 is TGTGCCATCGGCAGTGCCGGGGAGCTGTTTTTT. Its translation: CAIGSAGELFF.